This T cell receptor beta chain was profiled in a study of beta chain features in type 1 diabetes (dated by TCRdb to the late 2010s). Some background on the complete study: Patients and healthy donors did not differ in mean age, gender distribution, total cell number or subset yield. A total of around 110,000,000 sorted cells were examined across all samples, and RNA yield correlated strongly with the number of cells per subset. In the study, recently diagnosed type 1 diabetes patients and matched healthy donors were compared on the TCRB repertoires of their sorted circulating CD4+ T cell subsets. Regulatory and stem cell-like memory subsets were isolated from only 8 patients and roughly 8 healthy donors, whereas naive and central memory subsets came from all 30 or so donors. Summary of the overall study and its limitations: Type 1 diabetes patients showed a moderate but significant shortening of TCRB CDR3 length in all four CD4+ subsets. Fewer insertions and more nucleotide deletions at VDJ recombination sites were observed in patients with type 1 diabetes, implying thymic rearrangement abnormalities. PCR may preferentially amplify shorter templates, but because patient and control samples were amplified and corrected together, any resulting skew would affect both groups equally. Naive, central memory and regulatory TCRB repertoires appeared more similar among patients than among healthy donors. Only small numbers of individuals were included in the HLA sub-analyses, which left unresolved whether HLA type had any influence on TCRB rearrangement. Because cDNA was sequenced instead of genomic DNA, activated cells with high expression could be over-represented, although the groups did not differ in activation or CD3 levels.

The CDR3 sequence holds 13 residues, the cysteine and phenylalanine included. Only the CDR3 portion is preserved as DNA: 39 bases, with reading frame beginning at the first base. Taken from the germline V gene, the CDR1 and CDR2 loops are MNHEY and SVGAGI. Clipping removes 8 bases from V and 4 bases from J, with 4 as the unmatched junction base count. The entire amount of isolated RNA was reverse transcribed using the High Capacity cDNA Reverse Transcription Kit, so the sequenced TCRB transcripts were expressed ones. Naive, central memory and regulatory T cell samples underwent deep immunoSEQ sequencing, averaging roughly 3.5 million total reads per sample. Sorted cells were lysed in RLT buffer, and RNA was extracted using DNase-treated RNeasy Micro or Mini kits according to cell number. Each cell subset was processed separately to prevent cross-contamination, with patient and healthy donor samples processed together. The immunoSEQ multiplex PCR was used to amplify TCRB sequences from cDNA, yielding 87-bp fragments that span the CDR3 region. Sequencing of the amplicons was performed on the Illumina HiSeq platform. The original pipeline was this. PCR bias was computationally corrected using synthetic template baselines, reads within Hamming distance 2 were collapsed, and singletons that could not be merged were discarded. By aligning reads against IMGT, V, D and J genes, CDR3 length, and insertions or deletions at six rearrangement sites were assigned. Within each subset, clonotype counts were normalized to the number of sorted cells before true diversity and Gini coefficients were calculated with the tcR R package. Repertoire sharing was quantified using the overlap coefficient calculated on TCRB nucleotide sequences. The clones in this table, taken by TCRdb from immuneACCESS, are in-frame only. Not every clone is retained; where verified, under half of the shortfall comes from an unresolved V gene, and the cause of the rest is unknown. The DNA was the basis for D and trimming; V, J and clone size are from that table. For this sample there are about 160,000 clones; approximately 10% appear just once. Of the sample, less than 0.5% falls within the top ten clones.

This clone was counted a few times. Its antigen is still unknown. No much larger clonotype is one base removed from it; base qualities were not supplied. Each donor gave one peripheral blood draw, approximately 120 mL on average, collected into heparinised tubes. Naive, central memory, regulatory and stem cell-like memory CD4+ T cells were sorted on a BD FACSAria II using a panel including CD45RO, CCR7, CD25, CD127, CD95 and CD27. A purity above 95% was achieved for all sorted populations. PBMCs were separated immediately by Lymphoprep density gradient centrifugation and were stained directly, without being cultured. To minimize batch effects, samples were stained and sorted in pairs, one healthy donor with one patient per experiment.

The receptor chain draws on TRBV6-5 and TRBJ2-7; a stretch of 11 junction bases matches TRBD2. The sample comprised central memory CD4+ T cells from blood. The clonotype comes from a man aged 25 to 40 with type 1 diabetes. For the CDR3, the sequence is CASGPSGRYEQYF. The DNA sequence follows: TGTGCCAGCGGTCCTAGCGGGAGGTACGAGCAGTACTTC.